In its sample, the clone carrying this TCR beta chain was seen many times. Thyroid surgery was performed in patients who had received no treatment beforehand. The entry originates in a study of metastatic and nonmetastatic thyroid tumors. In the original workflow: The authors used CDR3 differences across clinicopathological groups to build a distant-metastasis classifier for papillary thyroid cancer. Using MiXCR, TCRdb reanalyzed the PCR reads. The V and J calls follow TCRdb's processing rather than the paper's. Of 32,000 or so clones listed, over 15% are singletons. Germline loops: CDR1 SGHVS, CDR2 FQNEAQ. V lost 2 bases, J lost 0 bases, and 13 bases lay in between. The length of the CDR3 is 16 residues.

V is TRBV7-8 and J is TRBJ1-1; the D is unclear. Sequencing was carried out using blood. The source is a male donor with papillary thyroid cancer or a benign thyroid nodule (not recorded which). Some clones in this sample may be carry-over from other donors' samples. For the CDR3, the DNA is TGTGCCAGCAGCTTATTAGGAAGGACCCTGAACACTGAAGCTTTCTTT. Residues: CASSLLGRTLNTEAFF.